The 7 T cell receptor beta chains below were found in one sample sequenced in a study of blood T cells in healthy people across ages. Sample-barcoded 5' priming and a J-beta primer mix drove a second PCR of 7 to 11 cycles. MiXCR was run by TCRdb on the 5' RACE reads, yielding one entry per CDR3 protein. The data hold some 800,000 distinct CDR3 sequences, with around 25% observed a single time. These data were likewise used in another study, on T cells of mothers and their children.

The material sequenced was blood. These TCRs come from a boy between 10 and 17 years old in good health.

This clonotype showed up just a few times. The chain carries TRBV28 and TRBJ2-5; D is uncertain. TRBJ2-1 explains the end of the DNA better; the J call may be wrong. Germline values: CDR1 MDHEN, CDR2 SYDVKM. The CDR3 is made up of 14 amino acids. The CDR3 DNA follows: TGTGCCAGCAGCGAAAGCAGCAGATACAATGAGCAGTTCTTC. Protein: CASSESSRYNEQFF.

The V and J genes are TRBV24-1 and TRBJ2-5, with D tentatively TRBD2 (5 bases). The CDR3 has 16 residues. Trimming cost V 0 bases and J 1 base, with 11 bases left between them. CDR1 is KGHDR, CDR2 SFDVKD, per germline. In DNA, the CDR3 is TGTGCCACCAGTGATTTGGGACTTCCGGGCCAAGAGACCCAGTACTTC. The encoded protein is CATSDLGLPGQETQYF.

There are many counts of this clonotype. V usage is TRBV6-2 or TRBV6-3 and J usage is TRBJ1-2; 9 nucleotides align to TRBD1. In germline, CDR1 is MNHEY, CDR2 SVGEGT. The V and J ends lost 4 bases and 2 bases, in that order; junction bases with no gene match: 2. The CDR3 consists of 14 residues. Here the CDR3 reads CASSFGQGNYGYTF. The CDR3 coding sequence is TGTGCCAGCAGTTTCGGACAGGGGAACTATGGCTACACCTTC.

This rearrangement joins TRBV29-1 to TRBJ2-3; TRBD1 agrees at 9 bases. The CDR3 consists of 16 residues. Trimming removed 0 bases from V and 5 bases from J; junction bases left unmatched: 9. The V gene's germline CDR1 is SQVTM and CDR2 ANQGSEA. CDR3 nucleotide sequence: TGCAGCGTTGAAGATCACAGGGGGCTCGCATTAGATACGCAGTATTTT. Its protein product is CSVEDHRGLALDTQYF.

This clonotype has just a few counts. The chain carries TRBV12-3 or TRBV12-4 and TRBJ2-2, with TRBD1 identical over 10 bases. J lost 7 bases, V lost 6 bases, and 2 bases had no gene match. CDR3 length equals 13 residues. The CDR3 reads CASRGQGIGELFF. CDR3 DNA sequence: TGTGCCAGCAGGGGACAGGGGATCGGGGAGCTGTTTTTT.

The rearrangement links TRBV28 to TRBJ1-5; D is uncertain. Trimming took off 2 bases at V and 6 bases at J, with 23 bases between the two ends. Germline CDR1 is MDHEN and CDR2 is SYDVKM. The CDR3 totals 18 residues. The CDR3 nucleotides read TGTGCCAGCAGTTTACGGCCCAATCCGGGCTTCTTCCCTCAGCCCCAGCATTTT. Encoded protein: CASSLRPNPGFFPQPQHF. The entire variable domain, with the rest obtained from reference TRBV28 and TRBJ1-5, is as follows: DVKVTQSSRYLVKRTGEKVFLECVQDMDHENMFWYRQDPGLGLRLIYFSYDVKMKEKGDIPEGYSVSREKKERFSLILESASTNQTSMYLCASSLRPNPGFFPQPQHFGDGTRLSIL.

This CDR3 is CASSVFNEQFF. CDR3 nucleotide sequence: TGTGCCAGCAGCGTATTCAATGAGCAGTTCTTC. V gene TRBV11-2 combines with J gene TRBJ2-1; D unresolved. Per germline, CDR1 SGHAT and CDR2 FQNNGV. V dropped 5 bases and J dropped 6 bases, with 5 bases sitting between them. The CDR3 has 11 amino acids.